This paragraph reports one T cell receptor beta chain. Its antigen is currently unknown. Produced via immunoSEQ multiplex PCR; TCRdb's table is partial and in-frame only. Of about 270,000 clones listed, roughly four fifths are singletons. This entry is derived from a study of cytotoxic CD8 clonotypes in ibrutinib-treated CLL. About the research overall: Across the patients, some eleven were relapsed/refractory, 15 treatment-naive and about 17 IGHV unmutated. Results showed roughly 24 partial and 2 complete responses; following median about 68 months, around 15 remained remitted, roughly 12 advanced. Study-wide results and limits: Baseline clonality, above age-matched healthy donor levels, tracked circulating CD8+ T-cell counts. There were differences in sampling times between sustained-remission and progressing patients.

Germline values: CDR1 WSHSY, CDR2 SAAADI. This CDR3 is built from 14 residues. V was trimmed by 3 bases and J by 1 base, leaving 9 bases between them. This sequence was found in a human donor with chronic lymphocytic leukemia. This specimen consisted of PBMCs, obtained at disease progression, from a patient treated with ibrutinib. J is TRBJ1-1 and V is TRBV10-2; no clear D. The CDR3 reads CASSDPGRNTEAFF. The CDR3 DNA reads TGCGCCAGCAGTGATCCCGGTCGGAACACTGAAGCTTTCTTT.